This note documents a single T cell receptor beta chain sequence. Its antigen has not been determined. Nothing much larger sits one base from this clone, and base qualities are not available. The sample is drawn from a study of blood T cell repertoires in COVID-19 (dated by TCRdb to the early 2020s). Background for the entire study: Samples from collaborators originated in the United States, Italy and Spain and spanned both the acute and convalescent phases of COVID-19. The samples were drawn from two sources: the first 160 participants of the ongoing ImmuneRACE study, and 1,200 or so subjects contributed by 6 global collaborators. The prospective study material was composed of cDNA or gDNA derived from T cells, B-cell-depleted T cells, or PBMCs. A de-identified subject ID, COVID-19 status, age in years and sex were almost always included in the sample metadata. The repertoires were made available in a free public database intended to serve as a resource for research on the immune response to SARS-CoV-2. The dataset comprised deeply sampled blood TCRbeta repertoires from subjects exposed to, actively infected with, or recovered from COVID-19. Where HLA class I and class II types were available, the types were taken from metadata supplied by the sample provider, not from assay-based typing. Results and caveats for the whole study, not just this receptor: The quantity of clinical and demographic metadata differed by source and by participant and was supplied without curation.

TCRbeta CDR3 regions were amplified from genomic DNA by means of the immunoSEQ Assay, a bias-controlled multiplex PCR. The paper's processing steps were these. The number of nucleated cells in each sample was estimated by amplification of reference gene primers within the assay. To quantify the absolute abundance of each unique TCRbeta CDR3 rearrangement, sequence reads were collapsed and filtered. Productive Simpson clonality was computed per sample as the square root of Simpson's diversity index over productive rearrangements. This immuneACCESS table, as held by TCRdb, lists in-frame sequences with V and J called but not all clones. Of the missing ones, under half trace to an unresolved V gene in checked studies; the others have no known cause. The DNA was the basis for D and trimming; V, J and clone size are from that table. The sample has 70,000 to 90,000 clones on record, about nine tenths of them singletons. The top ten constitute less than 9% of the sample.

Each collaborating institution followed its own protocols to collect whole blood in K2EDTA tubes. Collaborator samples were shipped for TCRbeta analysis as frozen whole blood, isolated PBMCs, or DNA extracted from either sample type. Reading the germline V gene gives CDR1 MNHEY and CDR2 SVGAGI. The V and J ends are trimmed by 5 bases and 2 bases, leaving 12 bases between them. CDR3 length: 14 amino acids, cysteine to phenylalanine. The entry retains the CDR3 DNA only, 42 bases that are in frame from base 1. Input material: peripheral blood. Recombination connected TRBV6-5 to TRBJ2-5, with the D segment identity uncertain. The TCR comes from a human donor in a cohort sampled during active COVID-19. The DNA reads as follows: TGTGCCAGCAGTCCTCGCACGGTACAAGAGACCCAGTACTTC. This is translated as CASSPRTVQETQYF.